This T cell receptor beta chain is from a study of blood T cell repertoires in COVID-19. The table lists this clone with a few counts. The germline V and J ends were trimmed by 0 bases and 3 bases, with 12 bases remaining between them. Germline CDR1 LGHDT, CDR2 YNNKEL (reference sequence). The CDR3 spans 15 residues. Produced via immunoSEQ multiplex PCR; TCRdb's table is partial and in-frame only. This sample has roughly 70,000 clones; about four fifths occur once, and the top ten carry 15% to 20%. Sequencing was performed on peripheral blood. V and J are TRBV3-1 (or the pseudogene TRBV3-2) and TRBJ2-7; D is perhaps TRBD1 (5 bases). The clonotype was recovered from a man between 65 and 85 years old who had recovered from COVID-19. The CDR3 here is CASSQDRRTLYEQYF. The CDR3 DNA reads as TGTGCCAGCAGCCAAGATAGAAGGACACTCTACGAGCAGTACTTC.